Each of the 5 T cell receptor beta chains below was sequenced from the same sample in a study of response to subunit inactivated influenza vaccine. MiXCR was run by TCRdb on the RT-PCR reads, yielding one entry per CDR3 protein. The table includes under 950,000 distinct CDR3 sequences, 20% to 25% detected once. The specimen was PBMCs from blood, collected about 5 days after vaccination. These receptors came from a man aged 50 to 60 who received an inactivated influenza vaccine.

J is TRBJ2-1 and V is TRBV10-3; no clear D gene. From germline, CDR1 is ENHRY and CDR2 SYGVKD. CDR3 size: 13 residues. Trimming pared 0 bases from V and 10 bases from J, leaving 10 bases between. The DNA for the CDR3 is TGTGCCATCAGTGAGTCTTTTGCGAACGAGCAGTTCTTC. The encoded protein is CAISESFANEQFF.

The DNA of the CDR3 is TGTGCCAGCAGCTTCCAAGGTCGAGTGGAGACCCAGTACTTC. It translates to CASSFQGRVETQYF. The chain joins TRBV14 to TRBJ2-5; D unresolved. Trimming took 5 bases from V and 5 from J, leaving 15 bases between them. The CDR3 covers 14 residues. Germline V lookup: CDR1 SGHDN, CDR2 FVKESK.

At least ten counts were recorded for this clonotype. This chain links TRBV29-1 with TRBJ2-1; D is unresolved. Trimming shortened V by 7 bases and J by 7 bases, and 11 bases separated the two germline ends. This CDR3 is 11 amino acids long. Germline CDR1 and CDR2: SQVTM and ANQGSEA. The CDR3 DNA follows: TGCAGCGAGGGTGCGGAGAATGAGCAGTTCTTC. Its protein product is CSEGAENEQFF.

The gene calls are TRBV28 and TRBJ2-5; weak D call: TRBD2 (6 bases). Germline V gene lookup returns CDR1 MDHEN and CDR2 SYDVKM. V was clipped by 2 bases and J by 5 bases, with 12 bases between them. There are 14 residues in the CDR3. This CDR3 reads CASSLGGADETQYF. The CDR3 nucleotides are TGTGCCAGCAGTTTAGGCGGGGCCGATGAGACCCAGTACTTC. The whole variable domain, remainder taken from reference TRBV28 and TRBJ2-5, is DVKVTQSSRYLVKRTGEKVFLECVQDMDHENMFWYRQDPGLGLRLIYFSYDVKMKEKGDIPEGYSVSREKKERFSLILESASTNQTSMYLCASSLGGADETQYFGPGTRLLVL.

The chain joins TRBV4-3 to TRBJ2-3; the D gene is possibly TRBD1 (5 bases). The ends were cut back, 4 bases at V and 8 bases at J, with 19 bases in the middle. Germline CDR1 reads LGHNA; CDR2 reads YSLEER. This CDR3 has 15 residues. The chain's CDR3 is CASSPKKFGAVTQYF. The CDR3 coding sequence is TGCGCCAGCAGCCCAAAGAAATTTGGGGCAGTTACGCAGTATTTT.